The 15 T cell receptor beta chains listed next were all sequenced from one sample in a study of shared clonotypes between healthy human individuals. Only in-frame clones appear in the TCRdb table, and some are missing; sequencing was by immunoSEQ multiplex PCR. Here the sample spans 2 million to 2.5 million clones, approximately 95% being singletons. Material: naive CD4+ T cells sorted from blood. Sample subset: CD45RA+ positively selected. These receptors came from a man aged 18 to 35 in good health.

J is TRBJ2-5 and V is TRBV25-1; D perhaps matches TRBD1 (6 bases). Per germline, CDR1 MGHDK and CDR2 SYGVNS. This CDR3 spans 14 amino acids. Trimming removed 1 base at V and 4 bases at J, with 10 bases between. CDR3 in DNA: TGTGCCAGCAGTGAATCCAGGGGTGCAGAGACCCAGTACTTC. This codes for CASSESRGAETQYF.

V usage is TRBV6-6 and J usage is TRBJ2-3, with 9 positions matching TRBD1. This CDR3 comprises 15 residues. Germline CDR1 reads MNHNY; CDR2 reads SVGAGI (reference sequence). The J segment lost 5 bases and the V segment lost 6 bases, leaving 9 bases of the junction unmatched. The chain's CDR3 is CASSRGQGGGDTQYF. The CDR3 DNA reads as TGTGCCAGCAGCCGGGGACAGGGCGGTGGAGATACGCAGTATTTT.

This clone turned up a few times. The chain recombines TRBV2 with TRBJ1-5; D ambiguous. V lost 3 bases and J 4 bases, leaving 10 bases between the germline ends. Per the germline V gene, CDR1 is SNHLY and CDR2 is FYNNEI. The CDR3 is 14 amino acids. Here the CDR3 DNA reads TGTGCCAGCAGTGAGCAGGCTCTAAATCAGCCCCAGCATTTT. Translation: CASSEQALNQPQHF.

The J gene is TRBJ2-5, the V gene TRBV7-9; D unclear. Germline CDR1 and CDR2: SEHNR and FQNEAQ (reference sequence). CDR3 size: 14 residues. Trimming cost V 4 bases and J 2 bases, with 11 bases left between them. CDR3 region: CASSSDQLQETQYF. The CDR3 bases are TGTGCCAGCAGCTCTGACCAGCTTCAAGAGACCCAGTACTTC.

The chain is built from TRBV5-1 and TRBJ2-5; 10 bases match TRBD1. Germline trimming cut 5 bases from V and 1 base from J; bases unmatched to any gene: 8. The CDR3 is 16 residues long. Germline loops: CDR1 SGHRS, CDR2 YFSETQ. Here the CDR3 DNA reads TGCGCCAGCAGTCCGGGACAGGGGACCGGCCAAGAGACCCAGTACTTC. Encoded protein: CASSPGQGTGQETQYF.

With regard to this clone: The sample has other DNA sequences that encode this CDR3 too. The CDR3: CAWSPDYEQYF. DNA of the CDR3: TGTGCCTGGAGTCCCGACTACGAGCAGTACTTC. This chain links TRBV30 with TRBJ2-7; the D is unclear. There are 11 residues in the CDR3. The germline V and J ends were trimmed by 2 bases and 3 bases, with 5 bases remaining between them. The germline V gene encodes CDR1 GTSNPN and CDR2 SVGIG (reference sequence).

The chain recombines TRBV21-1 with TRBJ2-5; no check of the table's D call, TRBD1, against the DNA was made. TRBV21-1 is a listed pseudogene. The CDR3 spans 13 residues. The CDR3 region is CASTYRGGETQYF. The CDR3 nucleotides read TGTGCCAGCACCTACAGGGGAGGAGAGACCCAGTACTTC.

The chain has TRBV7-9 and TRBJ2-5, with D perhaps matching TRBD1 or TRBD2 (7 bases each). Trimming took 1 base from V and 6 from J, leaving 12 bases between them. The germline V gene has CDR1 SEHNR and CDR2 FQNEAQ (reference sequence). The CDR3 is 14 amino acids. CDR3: CASSLGQGGKTQYF. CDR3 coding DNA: TGTGCCAGCAGCTTAGGGCAGGGGGGGAAGACCCAGTACTTC. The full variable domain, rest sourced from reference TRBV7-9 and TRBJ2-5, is DTGVSQNPRHKITKRGQNVTFRCDPISEHNRLYWYRQTLGQGPEFLTYFQNEAQLEKSRLLSDRFSAERPKGSFSTLEIQRTEQGDSAMYLCASSLGQGGKTQYFGPGTRLLVL.

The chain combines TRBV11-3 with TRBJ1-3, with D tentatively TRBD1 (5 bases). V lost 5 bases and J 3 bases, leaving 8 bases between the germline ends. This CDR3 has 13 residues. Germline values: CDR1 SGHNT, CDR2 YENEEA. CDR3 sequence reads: CASSPQGGNTIYF. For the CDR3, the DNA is TGTGCCAGCAGCCCCCAGGGTGGAAACACCATATATTTT.

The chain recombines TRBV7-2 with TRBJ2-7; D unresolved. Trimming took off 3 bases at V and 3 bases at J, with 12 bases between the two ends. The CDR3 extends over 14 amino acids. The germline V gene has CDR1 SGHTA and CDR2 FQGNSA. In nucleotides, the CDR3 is TGTGCCAGCAGCTTGGCAGAGAACTACTACGAGCAGTACTTC. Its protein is CASSLAENYYEQYF.

CDR3 amino acids: CASSEVAGWSYGYTF. In DNA, the CDR3 is TGTGCCAGCAGTGAAGTGGCAGGGTGGAGCTATGGCTACACCTTC. The V gene is TRBV6-1, the J gene TRBJ1-2, with a possible D match to TRBD1 (5 bases). Trimming pared 1 base from V and 4 bases from J, leaving 13 bases between. This CDR3 spans 15 amino acids. The V gene's germline CDR1 is MNHNS and CDR2 SASEGT.

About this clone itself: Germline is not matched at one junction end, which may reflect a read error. The CDR3 bases are TGTGCCAGCAGTTCTAAGACAGGGACGCACTTC. Amino acid sequence: CASSSKTGTHF. The chain joins TRBV6-1 to TRBJ2-5; TRBD1 agrees at 7 bases. The germline V gene encodes CDR1 MNHNS and CDR2 SASEGT. CDR3 size: 11 residues.

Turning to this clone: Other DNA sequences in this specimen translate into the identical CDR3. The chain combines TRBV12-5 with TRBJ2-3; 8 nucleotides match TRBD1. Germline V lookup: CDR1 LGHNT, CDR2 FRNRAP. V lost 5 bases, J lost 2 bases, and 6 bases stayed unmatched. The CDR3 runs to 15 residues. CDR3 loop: CASGLGTGVTDTQYF. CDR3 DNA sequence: TGTGCTAGTGGTCTTGGGACAGGTGTCACAGATACGCAGTATTTT.

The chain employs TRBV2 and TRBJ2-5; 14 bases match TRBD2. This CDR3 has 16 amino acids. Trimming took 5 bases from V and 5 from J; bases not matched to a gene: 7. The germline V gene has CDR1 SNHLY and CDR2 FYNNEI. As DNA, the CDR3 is TGTGCCAGCAGTCAGGGACTAGCGGGAGTGGGGGAGACCCAGTACTTC. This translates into CASSQGLAGVGETQYF.

CDR3 sequence reads: CAISEFAGTEEGYTF. In nucleotides, the CDR3 is TGTGCCATCAGTGAGTTCGCAGGGACTGAGGAGGGCTACACCTTC. This chain uses TRBV10-3 with TRBJ1-2, with D possibly being TRBD1 (5 bases). The CDR3 sequence is 15 residues long. In germline, CDR1 is ENHRY, CDR2 SYGVKD. V lost 1 base, J lost 8 bases, and 17 bases lay in between.